The clone carrying this T cell receptor beta chain was picked up a small number of times. Antigen unknown. TCRdb reprocessed the RT-PCR reads with MiXCR, giving one entry per CDR3 protein. The top ten hold approximately 13% of the sample, which has 500,000 to 550,000 distinct CDR3 sequences, roughly 8.2% seen once. Germline V gives CDR1 DFQATT, CDR2 SNEGSKA (reference sequence). The CDR3 loop spans 15 amino acids. Trimming stripped 3 bases from V and 3 bases from J, with 18 bases between. The sample originates from a study of response to subunit inactivated influenza vaccine. General study results and limits: It was suggested by the authors that few new T cells are recruited by each seasonal influenza vaccination.

This TCR derives from a man between 45 and 75 years old who received an inactivated influenza vaccine. The chain is built from TRBV20-1 and TRBJ2-7; tentatively, D is TRBD1 (5 bases). Sequencing used PBMCs from blood, obtained less than 25 months after vaccination. This chain's CDR3 is CSASPLGLGSYEQYF. The CDR3 bases are TGCAGTGCTAGTCCTTTGGGGCTGGGCAGCTACGAGCAGTACTTC.